The present TCR beta chain was sequenced within a study of T-cell memory formation after mild COVID-19. Study-wide background: TCR clusters mostly belonged to single donors. Study observations and caveats: Cross-reactive memory seemingly joined, as some responding clones were found in pre-infection memory. Later expanders leaned CD4+, whereas day 15 to 85 contracting clones were balanced CD4/CD8. Those CD4+ clones that contracted were mainly in CM and EM (CD8+ ones in EMRA).

Trimming shortened V by 4 bases and J by 5 bases, and 20 bases separated the two germline ends. The CDR3 extends over 16 amino acids. The germline V gene encodes CDR1 LGHDT and CDR2 YNNKEL (reference sequence). On this clonotype: The antigen remains undetermined.

MiXCR was run by TCRdb on the 5' RACE reads, yielding one entry per CDR3 protein. The sample carries some 210,000 distinct CDR3 sequences, around 27% recorded once. The sequenced sample consisted of PBMCs or a T cell subset sorted from them (not recorded which). This receptor was taken from an adult woman who had mild COVID-19 (a few samples of this study predate the infection). Cell type and time point are not known. The V gene is TRBV3-1, the J gene TRBJ1-1; D gene unclear. The CDR3 sequence: CASSPKIQPRRTEAFF. The DNA for the CDR3 is TGTGCCAGCAGCCCAAAGATCCAGCCCCGTCGGACTGAAGCTTTCTTT.